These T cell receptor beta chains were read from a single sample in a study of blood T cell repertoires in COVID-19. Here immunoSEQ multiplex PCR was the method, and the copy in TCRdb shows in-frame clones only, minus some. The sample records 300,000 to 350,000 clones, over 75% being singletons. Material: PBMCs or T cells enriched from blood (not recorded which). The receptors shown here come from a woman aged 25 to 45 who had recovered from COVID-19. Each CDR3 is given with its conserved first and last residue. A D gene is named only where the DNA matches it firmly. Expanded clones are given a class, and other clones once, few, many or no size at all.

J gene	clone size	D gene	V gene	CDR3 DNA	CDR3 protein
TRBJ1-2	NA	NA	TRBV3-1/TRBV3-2	TGTGCCAGCAGCCCCGGAGGGCCTTGGGGTGGCTACACCTTC	CASSPGGPWGGYTF
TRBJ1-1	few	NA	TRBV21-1	TGTGCCAGCACTACGACAGGGAAAGGAGGTTCTGAAGCTTTCTTT	CASTTTGKGGSEAFF
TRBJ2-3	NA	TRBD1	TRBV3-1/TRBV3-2	TGTGCCAGCAGCACAACAGGGGGCGATGGCACAGATACGCAGTATTTT	CASSTTGGDGTDTQYF
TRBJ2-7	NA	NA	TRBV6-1	TGTGCCAGCAGTGACGCCGGTGGCTACGAGCAGTACTTC	CASSDAGGYEQYF
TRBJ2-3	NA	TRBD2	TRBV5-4	TGTGCCAGCAGCTTGAAGCTAGCGGGGGTTGCAGATACGCAGTATTTT	CASSLKLAGVADTQYF
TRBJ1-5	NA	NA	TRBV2	TGTGCCAGCAGGGAGAAAGACTTTAGCAATCAGCCCCAGCATTTT	CASREKDFSNQPQHF
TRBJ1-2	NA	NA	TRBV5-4	TGTGCCAGCAGCTTGTTGCTAGGAGGCTACACCTTC	CASSLLLGGYTF
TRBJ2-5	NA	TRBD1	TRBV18	TGTGCCAGCTCTCCAACAGGGGTCCAAGAGACCCAGTACTTC	CASSPTGVQETQYF
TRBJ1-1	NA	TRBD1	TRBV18	TGTGCCAGCTCACCACCGCCCGACAGGGGCGAAGCTTTCTTT	CASSPPPDRGEAFF
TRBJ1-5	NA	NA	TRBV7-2	TGTGCCAGCAGCTTAGGAGGAGGGACTCGGGAGCCCCAGCATTTT	CASSLGGGTREPQHF
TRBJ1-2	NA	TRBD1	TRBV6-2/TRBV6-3	TGTGCCAGCAGTTACGGGACAGCTAACTATGGCTACACCTTC	CASSYGTANYGYTF
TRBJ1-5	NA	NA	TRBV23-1	TGCGCCAGCACCAGGAAACATTCTTATCAGCCCCAGCATTTT	CASTRKHSYQPQHF
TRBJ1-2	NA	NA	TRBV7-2	TGTGCCAGCAGCTTAGGGGCGCCGAACTATGGCTACACCTTC	CASSLGAPNYGYTF
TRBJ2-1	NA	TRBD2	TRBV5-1	TGCGCCAGCAGCCTAGAAACTAGCGCTGTCGATAATGAGCAGTTCTTC	CASSLETSAVDNEQFF
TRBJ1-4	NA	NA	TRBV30	TGTGCCTGGAGTCCAACCGTAACGGATGAAAAACTGTTTTTT	CAWSPTVTDEKLFF
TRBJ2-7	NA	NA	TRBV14	TGTGCCAGCAGCCACCCAGGGCCCTACGAGCAGTACTTC	CASSHPGPYEQYF
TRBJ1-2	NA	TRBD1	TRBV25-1	TGTGCCAGCAGTGGACAACAGGGGGCCCCGTTCTATGGCTACACCTTC	CASSGQQGAPFYGYTF
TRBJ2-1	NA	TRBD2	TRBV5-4	TGTGCCAGCAGCCCAGGGACTAGCGGGGGAGTAAACAATGAGCAGTTCTTC	CASSPGTSGGVNNEQFF
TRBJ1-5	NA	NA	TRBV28	TGTGCCAGCAGTCGAAACTCTGACAATCAGCCCCAGCATTTT	CASSRNSDNQPQHF
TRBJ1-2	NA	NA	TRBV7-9	TGTGCCAGCAGCGAAATGGCCGATGGCTACACCTTC	CASSEMADGYTF
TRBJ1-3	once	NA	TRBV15	TGTGCCACCAGTCTGTCAACATCTGGAAACACCATATATTTT	CATSLSTSGNTIYF
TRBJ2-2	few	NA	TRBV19	TGTGCCAGTAGTAAAACCGGGGCCGGGGAGCTGTTTTTT	CASSKTGAGELFF
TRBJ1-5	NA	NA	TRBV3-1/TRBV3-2	TGTGCCAGCAGCCAACGAAGCGGCCAGCCCCAGCATTTT	CASSQRSGQPQHF
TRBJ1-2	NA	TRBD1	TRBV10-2	TGCGCCAGCAGTGAGATCGCAGGGGGCCGTGACTATGGCTACACCTTC	CASSEIAGGRDYGYTF
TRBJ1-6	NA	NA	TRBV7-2	TGTGCCAGCAGCGACGGGGGGAGTTCACCCCTCCACTTT	CASSDGGSSPLHF
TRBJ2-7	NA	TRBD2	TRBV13	TGTGCCAGCAGCCACGGACTAGCGGGGGGGCCTTACGAGCAGTACTTC	CASSHGLAGGPYEQYF